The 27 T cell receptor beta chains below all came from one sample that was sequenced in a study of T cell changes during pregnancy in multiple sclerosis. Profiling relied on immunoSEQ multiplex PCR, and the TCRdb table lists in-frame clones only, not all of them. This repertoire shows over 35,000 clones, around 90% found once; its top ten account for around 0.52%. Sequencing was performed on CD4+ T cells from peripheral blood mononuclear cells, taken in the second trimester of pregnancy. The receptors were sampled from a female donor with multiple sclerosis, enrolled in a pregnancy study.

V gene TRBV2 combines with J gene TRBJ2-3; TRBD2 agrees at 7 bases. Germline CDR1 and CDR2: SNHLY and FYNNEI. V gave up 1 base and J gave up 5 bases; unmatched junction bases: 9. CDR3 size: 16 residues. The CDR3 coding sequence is TGTGCCAGCAGTGAAGGGGGAGGCGGGAGCCAAGATACGCAGTATTTT. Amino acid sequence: CASSEGGGGSQDTQYF. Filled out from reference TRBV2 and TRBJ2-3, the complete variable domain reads EPEVTQTPSHQVTQMGQEVILRCVPISNHLYFYWYRQILGQKVEFLVSFYNNEISEKSEIFDDQFSVERPDGSNFTLKIRSTKLEDSAMYFCASSEGGGGSQDTQYFGPGTRLTVL.

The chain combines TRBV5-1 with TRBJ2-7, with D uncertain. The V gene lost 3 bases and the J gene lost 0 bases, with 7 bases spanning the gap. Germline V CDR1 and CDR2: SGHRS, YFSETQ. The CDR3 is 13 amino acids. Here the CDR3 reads CASSSTRSYEQYF. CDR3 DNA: TGCGCCAGCAGCTCGACTCGCTCCTACGAGCAGTACTTC. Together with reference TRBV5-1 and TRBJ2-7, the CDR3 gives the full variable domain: KAGVTQTPRYLIKTRGQQVTLSCSPISGHRSVSWYQQTPGQGLQFLFEYFSETQRNKGNFPGRFSGRQFSNSRSEMNVSTLELGDSALYLCASSSTRSYEQYFGPGTRLTVT.

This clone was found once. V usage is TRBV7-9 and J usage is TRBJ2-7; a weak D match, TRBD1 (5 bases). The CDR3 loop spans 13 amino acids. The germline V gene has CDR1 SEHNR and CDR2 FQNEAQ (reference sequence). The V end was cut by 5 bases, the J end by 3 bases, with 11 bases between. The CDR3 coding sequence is TGTGCCAGCAGCCTAGACAGAGTCTACGAGCAGTACTTC. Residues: CASSLDRVYEQYF.

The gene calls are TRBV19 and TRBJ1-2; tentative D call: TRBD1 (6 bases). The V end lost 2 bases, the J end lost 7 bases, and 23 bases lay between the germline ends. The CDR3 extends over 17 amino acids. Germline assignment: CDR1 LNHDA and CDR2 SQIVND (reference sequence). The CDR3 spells CASSIKVLTGTASGYTF. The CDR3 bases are TGTGCCAGTAGTATAAAGGTTCTTACAGGGACGGCGAGTGGCTACACCTTC.

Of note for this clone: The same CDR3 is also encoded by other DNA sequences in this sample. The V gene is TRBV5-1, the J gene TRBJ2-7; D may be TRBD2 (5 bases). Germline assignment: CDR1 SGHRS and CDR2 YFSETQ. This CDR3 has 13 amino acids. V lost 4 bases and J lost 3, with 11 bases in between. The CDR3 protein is CASSLLGDYEQYF. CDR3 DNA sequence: TGCGCCAGCAGCCTGCTCGGGGACTACGAGCAGTACTTC.

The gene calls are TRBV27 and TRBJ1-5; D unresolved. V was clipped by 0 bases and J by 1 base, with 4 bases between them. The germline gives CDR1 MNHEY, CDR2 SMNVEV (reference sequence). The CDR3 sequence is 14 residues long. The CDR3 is CASSLSRSNQPQHF. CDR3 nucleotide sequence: TGTGCCAGCAGTTTATCGAGGAGCAATCAGCCCCAGCATTTT.

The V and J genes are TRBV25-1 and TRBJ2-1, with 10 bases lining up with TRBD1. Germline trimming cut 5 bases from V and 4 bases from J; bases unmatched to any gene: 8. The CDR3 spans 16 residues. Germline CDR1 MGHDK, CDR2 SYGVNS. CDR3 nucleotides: TGTGCCAGCAGTCCCACGACAGGGGGCTGGTACAATGAGCAGTTCTTC. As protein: CASSPTTGGWYNEQFF.

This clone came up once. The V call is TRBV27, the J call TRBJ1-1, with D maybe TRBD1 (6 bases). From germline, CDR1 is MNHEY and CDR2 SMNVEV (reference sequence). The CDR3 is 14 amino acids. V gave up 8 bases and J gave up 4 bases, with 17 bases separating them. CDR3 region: CASVPDRLRTEAFF. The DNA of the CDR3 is TGTGCCAGCGTTCCCGACAGGCTGCGCACTGAAGCTTTCTTT.

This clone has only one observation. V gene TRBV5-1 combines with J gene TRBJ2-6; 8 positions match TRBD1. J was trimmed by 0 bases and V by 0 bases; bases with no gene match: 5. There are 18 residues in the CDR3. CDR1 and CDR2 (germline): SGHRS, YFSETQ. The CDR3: CASSLDGTGNSGANVLTF. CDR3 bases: TGCGCCAGCAGCTTGGACGGGACAGGAAACTCTGGGGCCAACGTCCTGACTTTC.

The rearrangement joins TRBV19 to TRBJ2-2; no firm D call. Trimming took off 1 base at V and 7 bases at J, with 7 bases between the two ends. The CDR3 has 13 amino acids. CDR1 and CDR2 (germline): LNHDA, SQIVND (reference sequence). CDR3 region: CASSIGASGELFF. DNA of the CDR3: TGTGCCAGTAGTATAGGGGCGAGCGGGGAGCTGTTTTTT.

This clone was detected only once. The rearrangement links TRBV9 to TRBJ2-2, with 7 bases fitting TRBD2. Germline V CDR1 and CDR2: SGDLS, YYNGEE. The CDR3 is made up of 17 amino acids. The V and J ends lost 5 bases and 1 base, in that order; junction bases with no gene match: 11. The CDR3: CASRGKRGGLNTGELFF. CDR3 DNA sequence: TGTGCCAGCAGGGGAAAGCGGGGAGGACTGAACACCGGGGAGCTGTTTTTT.

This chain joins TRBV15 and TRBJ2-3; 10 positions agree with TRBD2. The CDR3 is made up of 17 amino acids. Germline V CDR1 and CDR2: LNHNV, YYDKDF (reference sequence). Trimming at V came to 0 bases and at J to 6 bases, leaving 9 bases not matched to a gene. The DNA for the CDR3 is TGTGCCACCAGCAGAGAAAGCGGGAGGGGTTCTGGGGATACGCAGTATTTT. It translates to CATSRESGRGSGDTQYF.

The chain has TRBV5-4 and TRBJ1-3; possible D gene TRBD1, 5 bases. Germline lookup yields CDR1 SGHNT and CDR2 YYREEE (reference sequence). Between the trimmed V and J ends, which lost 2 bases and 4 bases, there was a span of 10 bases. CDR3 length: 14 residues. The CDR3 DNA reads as TGTGCCAGCAGCTTCTTAGGGGTGGGAAACACCATATATTTT. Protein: CASSFLGVGNTIYF.

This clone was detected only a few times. CDR3 loop: CATSRDGERSTIYF. As DNA, the CDR3 is TGTGCCACCAGCAGAGACGGAGAGAGAAGCACCATATATTTT. V is TRBV15 and J is TRBJ1-3; D not certain. The V gene lost 0 bases and the J gene lost 9 bases, with 12 bases spanning the gap. The CDR3 runs to 14 residues. The germline V gene encodes CDR1 LNHNV and CDR2 YYDKDF (reference sequence).

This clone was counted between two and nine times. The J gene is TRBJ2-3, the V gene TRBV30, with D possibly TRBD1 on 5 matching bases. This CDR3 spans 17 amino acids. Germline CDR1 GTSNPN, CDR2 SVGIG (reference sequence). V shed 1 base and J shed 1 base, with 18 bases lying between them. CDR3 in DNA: TGTGCCTGGAGTGACGACGTTATGAGACAGCGCACAGATACGCAGTATTTT. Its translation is CAWSDDVMRQRTDTQYF.

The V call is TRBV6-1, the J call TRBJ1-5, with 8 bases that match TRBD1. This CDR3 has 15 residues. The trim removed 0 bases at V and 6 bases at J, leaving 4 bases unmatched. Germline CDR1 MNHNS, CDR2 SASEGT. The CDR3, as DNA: TGTGCCAGCAGTGAAGCAACAGGGGGAGGTCAGCCCCAGCATTTT. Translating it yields CASSEATGGGQPQHF.

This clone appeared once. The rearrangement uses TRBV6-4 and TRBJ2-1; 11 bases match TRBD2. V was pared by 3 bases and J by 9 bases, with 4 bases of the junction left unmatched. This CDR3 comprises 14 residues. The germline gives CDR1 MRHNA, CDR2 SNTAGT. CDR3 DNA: TGTGCCAGCAGTGAACTAGCGGGAGTGGGTGAGCAGTTCTTC. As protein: CASSELAGVGEQFF.

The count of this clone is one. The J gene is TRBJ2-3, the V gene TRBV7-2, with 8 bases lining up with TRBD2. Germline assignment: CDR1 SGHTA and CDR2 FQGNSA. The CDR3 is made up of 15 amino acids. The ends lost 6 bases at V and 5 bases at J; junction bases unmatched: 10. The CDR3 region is CASSTREGRGDTQYF. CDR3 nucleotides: TGTGCCAGCAGTACTCGGGAGGGCCGGGGAGATACGCAGTATTTT.

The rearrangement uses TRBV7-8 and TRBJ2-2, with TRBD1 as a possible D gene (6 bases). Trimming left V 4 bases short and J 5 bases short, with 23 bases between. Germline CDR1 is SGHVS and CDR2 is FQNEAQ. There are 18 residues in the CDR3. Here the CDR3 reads CASSSYMSTGTLTGELFF. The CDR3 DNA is TGTGCCAGCAGCTCCTACATGTCGACAGGAACTTTAACCGGGGAGCTGTTTTTT.

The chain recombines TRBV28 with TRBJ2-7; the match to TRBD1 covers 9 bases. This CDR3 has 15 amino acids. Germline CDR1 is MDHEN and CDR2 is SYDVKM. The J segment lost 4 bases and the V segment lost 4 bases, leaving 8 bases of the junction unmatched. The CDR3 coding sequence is TGTGCCAGCAGTTCTACAGGGGGCTGGGTATACGAGCAGTACTTC. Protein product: CASSSTGGWVYEQYF.

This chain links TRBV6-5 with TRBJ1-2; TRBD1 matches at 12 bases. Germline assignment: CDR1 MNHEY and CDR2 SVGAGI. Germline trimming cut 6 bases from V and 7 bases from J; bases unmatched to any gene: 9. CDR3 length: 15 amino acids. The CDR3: CASRPRGTGGLGYTF. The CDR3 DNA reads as TGTGCCAGCAGACCCCGCGGGACAGGGGGCCTTGGCTACACCTTC.

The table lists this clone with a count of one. CDR3 amino acids: CASSPPGTGGRYEQYF. The CDR3 DNA follows: TGTGCCAGCTCACCACCGGGGACAGGGGGAAGGTACGAGCAGTACTTC. The gene calls are TRBV18 and TRBJ2-7, with TRBD1 matching 11 bases. J gave up 4 bases and V 0 bases, and 5 bases lay outside the gene matches. The CDR3 sequence is 16 residues long. Germline V gene data show CDR1 as KGHSH and CDR2 as LQKENI. The complete variable domain, with remaining parts taken from reference TRBV18 and TRBJ2-7, reads NAGVMQNPRHLVRRRGQEARLRCSPMKGHSHVYWYRQLPEEGLKFMVYLQKENIIDESGMPKERFSAEFPKEGPSILRIQQVVRGDSAAYFCASSPPGTGGRYEQYFGPGTRLTVT.

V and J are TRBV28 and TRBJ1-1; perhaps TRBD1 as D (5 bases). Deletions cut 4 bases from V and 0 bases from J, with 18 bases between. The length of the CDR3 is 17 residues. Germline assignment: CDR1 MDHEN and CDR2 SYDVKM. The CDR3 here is CASSWGRQQRLNTEAFF. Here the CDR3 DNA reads TGTGCCAGCAGTTGGGGAAGACAGCAGAGGTTGAACACTGAAGCTTTCTTT.

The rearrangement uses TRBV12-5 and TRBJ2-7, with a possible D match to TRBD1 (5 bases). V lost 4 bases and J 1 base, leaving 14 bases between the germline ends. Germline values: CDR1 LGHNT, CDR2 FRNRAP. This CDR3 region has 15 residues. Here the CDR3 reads CASGYRSEVSYEQYF. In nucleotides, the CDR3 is TGTGCTAGTGGTTACAGGTCCGAGGTTTCCTACGAGCAGTACTTC.

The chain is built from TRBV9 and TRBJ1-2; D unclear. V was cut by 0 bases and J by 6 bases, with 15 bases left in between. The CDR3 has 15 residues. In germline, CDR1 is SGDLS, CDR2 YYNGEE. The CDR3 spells CASSVGTTGGDGYTF. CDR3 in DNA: TGTGCCAGCAGCGTAGGGACTACCGGAGGAGATGGCTACACCTTC.

The CDR3 DNA reads as TGTGCCAGCAGCTTAGAAGGGCGGGTGCAGTTCTTC. Protein sequence: CASSLEGRVQFF. This chain joins TRBV7-2 and TRBJ2-1; a weak D match, TRBD2 (5 bases). The germline CDR1 and CDR2 sequences are SGHTA and FQGNSA. Trimming shortened V by 1 base and J by 12 bases, and 10 bases separated the two germline ends. The CDR3 is 12 residues long.

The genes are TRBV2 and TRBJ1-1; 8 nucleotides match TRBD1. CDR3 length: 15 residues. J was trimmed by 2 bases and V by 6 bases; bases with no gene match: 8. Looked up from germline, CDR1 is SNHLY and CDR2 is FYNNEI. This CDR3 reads CASRHPGQANTEAFF. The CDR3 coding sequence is TGTGCCAGCAGGCACCCGGGACAGGCTAACACTGAAGCTTTCTTT. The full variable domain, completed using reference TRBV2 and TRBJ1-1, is EPEVTQTPSHQVTQMGQEVILRCVPISNHLYFYWYRQILGQKVEFLVSFYNNEISEKSEIFDDQFSVERPDGSNFTLKIRSTKLEDSAMYFCASRHPGQANTEAFFGQGTRLTVV.